The clone carrying this T cell receptor beta chain is medium-sized by share. Its antigen remains unidentified. Within a library made for alpha chains, this beta chain is off target, and its count is uninformative. The data were taken from a study of spatial heterogeneity in lung cancer. The overall study: The library had UMIs, and each TCR and UMI pair averaged more than ten raw reads. General observations from the study: Counts that tracked tumor mutation counts were those of expanded intratumoral alpha and beta TCRs. Coverage of tumor T cells, an estimated figure, was 5.5% to 8.5% for alpha and 11% to 15% for beta chains.

Stated time point: sample taken at primary tumor resection. Without sorting, whole RNA was sequenced from tumor, nontumor lung or frozen PBMC. Each TCR cDNA molecule carried a unique molecular identifier. TCRdb processed the 5' RACE reads anew with MiXCR; each CDR3 protein has one entry. The sample lists 15,000 to 20,000 distinct CDR3 sequences, about 6.3% occurring once. This clonotype was sampled from a male donor with early-stage non-small cell lung cancer. Specimen: lung tumor tissue, collected at surgery.

Here the CDR3 reads CASSYGSGPYEQYF. The DNA of the CDR3 is TGTGCCAGCAGTTACGGGAGCGGTCCGTACGAGCAGTACTTC. The V gene is TRBV12-3 or TRBV12-4, the J gene TRBJ2-7; D is possibly TRBD2 (6 bases). V was shortened by 4 bases and J by 4 bases, with 14 bases between the two germline ends. The CDR3 contains 14 residues.